This entry lists 14 T cell receptor beta chains sequenced from one sample in a study of T cell repertoires in cytomegalovirus infection. TCRdb re-derived calls from the reads in MiXCR, one entry per CDR3 protein. This table has 170,000 or so distinct CDR3 sequences, about an eighth appearing once. Sequencing was performed on PBMCs. These receptors all come from a human donor in good health (CMV status not recorded). Some clones in this sample may be carry-over from other donors' samples.

This clonotype was picked up a small number of times. The chain uses TRBV19 and TRBJ1-5; 7 bases align to TRBD1. Unmatched junction bases numbered 8, after V lost 4 bases and J lost 5 bases. CDR1 and CDR2 from the germline V gene are LNHDA and SQIVND (reference sequence). There are 15 residues in the CDR3. CDR3 sequence: CASSTDRRTYQPQHF. The CDR3 DNA reads as TGTGCCAGTAGTACGGACAGGAGGACGTATCAGCCCCAGCATTTT.

This clonotype was picked up many times. V is TRBV7-2 and J is TRBJ2-7; D not certain. The CDR3 totals 12 residues. CDR1 SGHTA and CDR2 FQGNSA come from the germline V gene. V was shortened by 3 bases and J by 2 bases, with 5 bases between the two germline ends. The chain's CDR3 is CASSLTTYEQYF. Here the CDR3 DNA reads TGTGCCAGCAGCTTGACAACCTACGAGCAGTACTTC.

CDR3 in amino acids: CSARDGQGAEAFF. DNA for the CDR3: TGCAGTGCTAGAGATGGTCAGGGGGCTGAAGCTTTCTTT. This rearrangement joins TRBV20-1 to TRBJ1-1; 7 nucleotides match TRBD1. V lost 0 bases, J lost 6 bases, and 4 bases stayed unmatched. The CDR3 contains 13 residues. Germline CDR1 is DFQATT and CDR2 is SNEGSKA (reference sequence).

The sample holds a few counts of this clonotype. The V gene is TRBV15, the J gene TRBJ1-1, with D possibly being TRBD1 (6 bases). This CDR3 comprises 14 residues. V was pared by 0 bases and J by 7 bases, with 12 bases between. From germline, CDR1 is LNHNV and CDR2 YYDKDF (reference sequence). The chain's CDR3 is CATSREPGGGEAFF. The CDR3 DNA reads as TGTGCCACCAGCAGAGAGCCGGGGGGCGGTGAAGCTTTCTTT. Full variable domain (rest looked up from reference TRBV15 and TRBJ1-1): DAMVIQNPRYQVTQFGKPVTLSCSQTLNHNVMYWYQQKSSQAPKLLFHYYDKDFNNEADTPDNFQSRRPNTSFCFLDIRSPGLGDTAMYLCATSREPGGGEAFFGQGTRLTVV.

Many counts were recorded for this clonotype. V usage is TRBV7-2 and J usage is TRBJ2-7, with D unclear. The germline gives CDR1 SGHTA, CDR2 FQGNSA. The ends were cut back, 1 base at V and 0 bases at J, with 13 bases in the middle. This CDR3 is built from 16 residues. The CDR3 loop is CASSLVSPAHSYEQYF. In DNA, the CDR3 is TGTGCCAGCAGCTTAGTCTCCCCAGCGCACTCCTACGAGCAGTACTTC.

The chain joins TRBV28 to TRBJ1-2, with D possibly being TRBD1 (6 bases). The CDR3 length is 12 residues. V was pared by 4 bases and J by 8 bases, with 11 bases between. Germline values: CDR1 MDHEN, CDR2 SYDVKM. This chain's CDR3 is CASSSQQGGYTF. CDR3 DNA sequence: TGTGCCAGCAGTTCTCAACAGGGAGGCTACACCTTC.

This clonotype occurred many times. This chain joins TRBV7-2 and TRBJ1-1; possibly TRBD1 for D (5 bases). This CDR3 region has 15 residues. The V end lost 0 bases, the J end lost 1 base, and 9 bases lay between the germline ends. CDR1 SGHTA and CDR2 FQGNSA come from the germline V gene. This chain's CDR3 is CASSLAGTENTEAFF. CDR3 in DNA: TGTGCCAGCAGCTTAGCCGGGACGGAGAACACTGAAGCTTTCTTT.

This clonotype was observed at least ten times. J is TRBJ1-1 and V is TRBV7-3; tentatively, D is TRBD1 (6 bases). The germline CDR1 and CDR2 sequences are SGHTA and FQGTGA. The ends were cut back, 5 bases at V and 0 bases at J, with 10 bases in the middle. CDR3 size: 14 residues. The CDR3 spells CASSKGQLNTEAFF. As DNA, the CDR3 is TGTGCCAGCAGCAAAGGACAGTTGAACACTGAAGCTTTCTTT.

This clonotype was found many times. The J gene is TRBJ2-2, the V gene TRBV6-2 or TRBV6-3; possibly TRBD1 or TRBD2 for D (5 bases each). Trimming shortened V by 7 bases and J by 8 bases, and 29 bases separated the two germline ends. CDR1 MNHEY and CDR2 SVGEGT come from the germline V gene. The CDR3 extends over 18 amino acids. The DNA of the CDR3 is TGTGCCAGCACCTACAGAGGTTTCTCGGGACCCCCAGGGGGGGAGCTGTTTTTT. Its protein is CASTYRGFSGPPGGELFF.

This clonotype was counted at least ten times. V gene TRBV7-2 combines with J gene TRBJ1-4; no clear D. V was trimmed by 4 bases and J by 8 bases, leaving 11 bases between them. The CDR3 is 13 amino acids. Germline lookup yields CDR1 SGHTA and CDR2 FQGNSA. The CDR3 loop is CASSSRRTEKLFF. For the CDR3, the DNA is TGTGCCAGCAGCTCCCGCCGTACAGAAAAACTGTTTTTT. The complete variable domain, with remaining parts taken from reference TRBV7-2 and TRBJ1-4, reads GAGVSQSPSNKVTEKGKDVELRCDPISGHTALYWYRQSLGQGLEFLIYFQGNSAPDKSGLPSDRFSAERTGGSVSTLTIQRTQQEDSAVYLCASSSRRTEKLFFGSGTQLSVL.

This clonotype was observed at least ten times. At one end, the junction sequence differs from germline, possibly due to a read error. The chain couples TRBV11-3 to TRBJ2-1; D could derive from TRBD1 or TRBD2 (6 bases each). Germline CDR1 reads SGHNT; CDR2 reads YENEEA. The CDR3 length is 12 residues. CDR3 in amino acids: CASSGGPNQQFF. CDR3 DNA sequence: TGTGCCAGCAGCGGGGGGCCCAATCAGCAGTTCTTC.

This clonotype was seen repeatedly, ten times or more. In DNA form, the CDR3 reads TGTGCCAGCAGCTTACTAGGAGGGTTTTCGGACGAGCAGTACTTC. The encoded protein is CASSLLGGFSDEQYF. The rearrangement uses TRBV7-8 and TRBJ2-7; D might be TRBD2 (6 bases). Trimming removed 2 bases at V and 5 bases at J, with 16 bases between. The length of the CDR3 is 15 residues. Germline CDR1 and CDR2: SGHVS and FQNEAQ.

This clonotype has a handful of counts. This chain uses TRBV28 with TRBJ1-2, with D possibly being TRBD1 (5 bases). V dropped 6 bases and J dropped 4 bases, with 15 bases sitting between them. CDR1 and CDR2 (germline): MDHEN, SYDVKM. The CDR3 is 14 residues long. CDR3 bases: TGTGCCAGCAGGGTAACAGGAGGTGGCTATGGCTACACCTTC. Its translation is CASRVTGGGYGYTF.

The chain recombines TRBV27 with TRBJ2-1, with 10 positions matching TRBD2. From germline, CDR1 is MNHEY and CDR2 SMNVEV (reference sequence). With 6 bases clipped from V and 7 bases from J, the junction kept 12 bases outside the gene matches. The CDR3 is 16 amino acids. The CDR3 protein is CASSRPPGLARNEQFF. The CDR3, as DNA: TGTGCCAGCAGCCGCCCCCCGGGACTAGCGAGGAATGAGCAGTTCTTC.